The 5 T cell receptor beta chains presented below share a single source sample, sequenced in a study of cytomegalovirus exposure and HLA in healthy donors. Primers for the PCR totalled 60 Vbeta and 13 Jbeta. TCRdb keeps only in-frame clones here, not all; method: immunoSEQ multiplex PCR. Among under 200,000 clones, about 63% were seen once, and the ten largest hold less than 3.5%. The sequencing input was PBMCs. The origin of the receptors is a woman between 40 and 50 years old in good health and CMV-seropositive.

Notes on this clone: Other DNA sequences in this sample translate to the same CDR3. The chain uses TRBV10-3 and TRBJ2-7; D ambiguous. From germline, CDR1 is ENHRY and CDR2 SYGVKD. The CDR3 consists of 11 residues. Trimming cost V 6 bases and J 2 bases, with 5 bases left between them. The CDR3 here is CAISDTYEQYF. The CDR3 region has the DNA TGTGCCATCAGCGACACCTACGAGCAGTACTTC.

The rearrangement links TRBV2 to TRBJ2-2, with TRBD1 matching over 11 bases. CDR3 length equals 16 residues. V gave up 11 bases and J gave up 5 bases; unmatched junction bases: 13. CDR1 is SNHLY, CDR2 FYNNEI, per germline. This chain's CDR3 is CAGGMGQGVSTGELFF. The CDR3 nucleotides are TGTGCCGGGGGGATGGGACAGGGGGTTTCAACCGGGGAGCTGTTTTTT.

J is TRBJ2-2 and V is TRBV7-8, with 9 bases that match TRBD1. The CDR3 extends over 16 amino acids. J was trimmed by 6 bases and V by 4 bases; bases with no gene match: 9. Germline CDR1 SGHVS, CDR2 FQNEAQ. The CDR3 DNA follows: TGTGCCAGCAGCTCCCCGGGACAGGGTTTGCCCGGGGAGCTGTTTTTT. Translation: CASSSPGQGLPGELFF.

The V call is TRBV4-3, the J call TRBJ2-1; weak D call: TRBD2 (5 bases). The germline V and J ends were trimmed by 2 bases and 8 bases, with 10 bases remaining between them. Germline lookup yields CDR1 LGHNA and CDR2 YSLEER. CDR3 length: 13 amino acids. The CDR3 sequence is CASSQSDGDEQFF. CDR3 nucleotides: TGCGCCAGCAGCCAATCGGACGGGGATGAGCAGTTCTTC.

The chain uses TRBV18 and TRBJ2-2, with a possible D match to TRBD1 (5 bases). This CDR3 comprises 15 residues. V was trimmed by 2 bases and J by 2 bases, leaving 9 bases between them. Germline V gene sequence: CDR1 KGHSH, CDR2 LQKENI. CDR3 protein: CASSPWQGNTGELFF. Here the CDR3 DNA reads TGTGCCAGCTCACCATGGCAGGGTAACACCGGGGAGCTGTTTTTT.